Described below is a single T cell receptor (beta chain) sequence and its context. CDR1 and CDR2 (germline): SGHRS, YFSETQ. Trimming took 1 base from V and 2 from J; bases not matched to a gene: 13. This CDR3 is built from 18 residues. The data originate from a study of blood T cell repertoires in COVID-19. Study as a whole: From T cells, B-cell-depleted T cells, or PBMCs came the material, which was cDNA or gDNA.

Original analysis: Reference gene primer amplification gave nucleated cell count estimates. Clones were read by immunoSEQ multiplex PCR, and TCRdb kept only the in-frame ones, dropping some. V, J and clone size are taken as reported in that table, and D and trimming were inferred from the DNA itself. The sample includes fewer than 350,000 clones, 70% to 90% of them seen just once. Seattle cases were enrolled at active infection and followed longitudinally. Sequencing was done on a sample of peripheral blood. This chain uses TRBV5-1 with TRBJ2-7, with 9 bases lining up with TRBD1. The TCR originated in a woman aged 70 to 79 with COVID-19, enrolled during active disease. In DNA, the CDR3 is TGCGCCAGCAGCTTGCCGGCGGGCCGGGACAGGGATCCCTACGAGCAGTACTTC. Its translation: CASSLPAGRDRDPYEQYF.